One T cell receptor beta chain is described in this entry. Possible read error: a much larger clone is one base away. This entry belongs to a study of molecular identifiers for immune sequencing clone quantification. TCRdb recomputed calls from the PCR reads with MiXCR, one row per CDR3 protein. Of about 320,000 distinct CDR3 sequences in the sample, around 21% were seen once. Libraries from naive CD8 cells were generated from approximately 22,000 to 940,000 sorted cells (with 10%, 30% or 50% RNA). For naive CD8 T cells, sorting used the CD8+CD4-CCR7+CD45RA+ phenotype. The germline CDR1 and CDR2 sequences are DFQATT and SNEGSKA (reference sequence). CDR3 length: 11 residues.

Sequenced material: naive CD8+ T cells from blood, with Jurkat cell RNA spiked in. Specified subset: FACS-sorted CD8+CD4-CCR7+CD45RA+ naive T cells. The chain couples TRBV20-1 to TRBJ1-1; D remains ambiguous. This TCR came from a human donor in good health. Some libraries in this study had Jurkat cell RNA spiked in. The CDR3 loop is CSAELGTGAFF. Here the CDR3 DNA reads TGCAGTGCCGAACTAGGCACTGGAGCTTTCTTT.